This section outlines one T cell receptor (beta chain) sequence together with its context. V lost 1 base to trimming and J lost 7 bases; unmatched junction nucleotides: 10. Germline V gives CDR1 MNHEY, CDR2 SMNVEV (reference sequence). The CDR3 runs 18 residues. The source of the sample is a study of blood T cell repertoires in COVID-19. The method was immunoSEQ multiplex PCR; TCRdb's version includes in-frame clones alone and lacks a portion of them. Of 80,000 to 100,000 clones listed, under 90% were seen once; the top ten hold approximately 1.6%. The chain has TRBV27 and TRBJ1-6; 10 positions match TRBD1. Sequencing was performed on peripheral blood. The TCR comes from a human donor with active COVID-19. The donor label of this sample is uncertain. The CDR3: CASSLYPGQGLGNSPLHF. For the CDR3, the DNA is TGTGCCAGCAGTTTATATCCGGGACAGGGGTTGGGGAATTCACCCCTCCACTTT.